Listed below are T cell receptor beta chains from one sample, sequenced in a study of blood T cell repertoires in COVID-19. Data came from immunoSEQ multiplex PCR; TCRdb stores just in-frame clones and leaves some out. This table holds some 170,000 clones, around 81% found once. The source material was peripheral blood. These receptors originate from a man between 60 and 70 years old with active or convalescent COVID-19. The CDR3 runs from the conserved cysteine through the conserved F or W. A D gene is named only where the DNA matches it firmly. Only part of the rows carry a size: once, few, many, or a class if the clone is expanded.

V gene	D gene	clone size	J gene	CDR3 DNA	CDR3 protein
TRBV7-3	.	.	TRBJ2-2	TGTGCCAGCAGCCCAACCCCCCAAGCGTTGGGGGAGCTGTTTTTT	CASSPTPQALGELFF
TRBV28	TRBD2	.	TRBJ2-2	TGTGCCAGCAGCCTCAGGGCTGCTAGCGGGAGTATTTCGGGCGGGGAGCTGTTTTTT	CASSLRAASGSISGGELFF
TRBV7-2	TRBD2	.	TRBJ2-5	TGTGCCAGCAGCTCGGGACTAGCGGGCGGAGAGACCCAGTACTTC	CASSSGLAGGETQYF
TRBV18	.	.	TRBJ2-3	TGTGCCAGCTCACAATCTTCAGACAACACAGATACGCAGTATTTT	CASSQSSDNTDTQYF
TRBV19	.	.	TRBJ2-5	TGTGCCAGTAGTATCGCTGTAATCGGGGAGACCCAGTACTTC	CASSIAVIGETQYF
TRBV28	.	.	TRBJ1-4	TGTGCCAGCAGGGCCGGGTCCATTAATGAAAAACTGTTTTTT	CASRAGSINEKLFF
TRBV7-9	TRBD1	.	TRBJ1-1	TGTGCCAGCAGCTTACAGGGGGCGACTGAAGCTTTCTTT	CASSLQGATEAFF
TRBV2	.	.	TRBJ1-5	TGTGCCAGCAGTGAAGCGCTTCAGGGACAGCCCCAGCATTTT	CASSEALQGQPQHF
TRBV7-2	.	.	TRBJ2-1	TGTGCCAGCAGCTTAGAAGGGTTCCCGGGGAGCGAGCAGTTCTTC	CASSLEGFPGSEQFF
TRBV20-1	TRBD1	.	TRBJ1-2	TGCAGTGCTTCCGACAGGGTCGGCTACACCTTC	CSASDRVGYTF
TRBV2	.	few	TRBJ1-2	TGTGCCAGCAGGGTGCAGGGTGACTATGGCTACACCTTC	CASRVQGDYGYTF
TRBV7-2	TRBD2	.	TRBJ2-1	TGTGCCAGCAGCTTAGGTCCTAGCGGAGTGGCCAATGAGCAGTTCTTC	CASSLGPSGVANEQFF
TRBV29-1	.	.	TRBJ2-7	TGCAGCGTTGAATCGGGGAGTGGCTCCGAGCAGTACTTC	CSVESGSGSEQYF
TRBV28	TRBD1	few	TRBJ1-5	TGTGCCAGCAGTTTATCCGGACAGGGCCCCAATCAGCCCCAGCATTTT	CASSLSGQGPNQPQHF
TRBV6-1	TRBD1	.	TRBJ2-3	TGTGCCAGCAGTGAAGGACGGGACAGGGTTTTTGATACGCAGTATTTT	CASSEGRDRVFDTQYF
TRBV6-5	TRBD2	.	TRBJ2-1	TGTGCCAGCAGCCGGGGGGGCCCGGGCAATGAGCAGTTCTTC	CASSRGGPGNEQFF
TRBV5-1	TRBD1	once	TRBJ1-2	TGCGCCAGCAGCGCGAGGACAGGGGGCCCTGAGAGTGGCTACACCTTC	CASSARTGGPESGYTF
TRBV7-2	.	.	TRBJ2-7	TGTGCCAGCAGCTGGGGACAGGGGAAAACTAGCGGGACCTACGAGCAGTACTTC	CASSWGQGKTSGTYEQYF
TRBV5-8	.	.	TRBJ1-5	TGTGCCAGCAGCTTGGCCCCTACGTGGAGCGTCGGCAATCAGCCCCAGCATTTT	CASSLAPTWSVGNQPQHF
TRBV28	TRBD2	.	TRBJ2-1	TGTGCCAGCAGTTTTCCTGGACTAGCGGGTTACAATGAGCAGTTCTTC	CASSFPGLAGYNEQFF
TRBV7-2	TRBD1	.	TRBJ2-3	TGTGCCAGCAGCTTCCGGACAGGACCCACAGATACGCAGTATTTT	CASSFRTGPTDTQYF
TRBV5-1	.	.	TRBJ1-4	TGCGCCAGCAGCTTGGCCGGTAATTCAAATGAAAAACTGTTTTTT	CASSLAGNSNEKLFF
TRBV7-3	.	.	TRBJ1-2	TGTGCCAGCAGCTCAGAAAGCTCGGGGGGCTACACCTTC	CASSSESSGGYTF
TRBV11-2	.	once	TRBJ2-7	TGTGCCAGCACTCCCGGAGGGGGGAGGGGCTACGAGCAGTACTTC	CASTPGGGRGYEQYF